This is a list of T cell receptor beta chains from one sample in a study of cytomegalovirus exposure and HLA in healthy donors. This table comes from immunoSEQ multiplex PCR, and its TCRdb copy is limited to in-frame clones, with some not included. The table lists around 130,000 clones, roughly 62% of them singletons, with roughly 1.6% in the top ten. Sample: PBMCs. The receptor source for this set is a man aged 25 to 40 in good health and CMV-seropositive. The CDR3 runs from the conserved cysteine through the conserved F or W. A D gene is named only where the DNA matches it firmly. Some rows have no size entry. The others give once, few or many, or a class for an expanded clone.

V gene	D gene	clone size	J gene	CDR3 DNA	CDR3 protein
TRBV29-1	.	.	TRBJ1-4	TGCAGCGTTGAAGATCTCAATGAAAAACTGTTTTTT	CSVEDLNEKLFF
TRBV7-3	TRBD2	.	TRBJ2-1	TGTGCCAGCAGCCCTAGCGGGAACTACAATGAGCAGTTCTTC	CASSPSGNYNEQFF
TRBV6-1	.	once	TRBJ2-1	TGTGCCAGCAGTGAACAGTTGGTCAGTACCAATGAGCAGTTCTTC	CASSEQLVSTNEQFF
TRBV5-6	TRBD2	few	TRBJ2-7	TGTGCCAGCACCCCCCTAGCGGGGGCGAGAGGGGAGCAGTACTTC	CASTPLAGARGEQYF
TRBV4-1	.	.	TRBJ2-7	TGCGCCAGCAGCCAAGACAGTTCCTACGAGCAGTACTTC	CASSQDSSYEQYF
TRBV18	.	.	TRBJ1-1	TGTGCCAGCTCCAGAGGCCGGGACACTGAAGCTTTCTTT	CASSRGRDTEAFF
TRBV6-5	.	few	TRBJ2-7	TGTGCCAGCAGTTACCGACCGGGACAAAATTACGAGCAGTACTTC	CASSYRPGQNYEQYF
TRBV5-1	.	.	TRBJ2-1	TGCGCCAGCAGCTGGGGTCACGGGGTTACCTACAATGAGCAGTTCTTC	CASSWGHGVTYNEQFF
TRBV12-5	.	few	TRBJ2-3	TGTGCTAGTGGTTTCTATAATGAGCGTACGCAGTATTTT	CASGFYNERTQYF
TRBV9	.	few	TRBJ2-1	TGTGCCAGCAGCGTAGGGAGGGGCTCAGAGGGGGAGCAGTTCTTC	CASSVGRGSEGEQFF
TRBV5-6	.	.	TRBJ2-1	TGTGCCAGCAGCGTTATTGGACTAACAAGCTCCTACAATGAGCAGTTCTTC	CASSVIGLTSSYNEQFF
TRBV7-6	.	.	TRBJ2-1	TGTGCCAGCAGCTTCGGGGTAAGGCAGTTCTTC	CASSFGVRQFF
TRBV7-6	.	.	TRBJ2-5	TGTGCCAGCAGCTATAACCAAGAGACCCAGTACTTC	CASSYNQETQYF
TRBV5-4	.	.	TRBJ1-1	TGTGCCAGCAGCTTGCGGTTCCAGGGGACTTTCTTT	CASSLRFQGTFF
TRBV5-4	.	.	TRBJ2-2	TGTGCCAGCAGCTTTAGCTTACAGAACACCGGGGAGCTGTTTTTT	CASSFSLQNTGELFF
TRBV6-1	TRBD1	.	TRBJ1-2	TGTGCCAGCTCCCGGGACAGTAACTATGGCTACACCTTC	CASSRDSNYGYTF
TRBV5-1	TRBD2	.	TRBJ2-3	TGCGCCAGCAGATCTAGCGGGAGCACAGATACGCAGTATTTT	CASRSSGSTDTQYF
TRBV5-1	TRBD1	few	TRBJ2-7	TGCGCCAGCAGCAGAGAAATAACCCGGGACAGGCGTGCCGAGCAGTACTTC	CASSREITRDRRAEQYF
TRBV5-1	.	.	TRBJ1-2	TGCGCCAGCAGCTTGAGGAACAGCCAGGGCTACACCTTC	CASSLRNSQGYTF
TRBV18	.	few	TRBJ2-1	TGTGCCAGCTCACCACTTATACAACCGAATGAGCAGTTCTTC	CASSPLIQPNEQFF